This T cell receptor beta chain was recovered during a study of blood T cell repertoires in COVID-19. Study-wide background: Sites across the United States, Italy and Spain contributed samples from acute and convalescent COVID-19.

The sample holds one count of this clone. In the authors' methods: Amplifying reference gene primers gave estimates of nucleated cell counts. The table came from immunoSEQ multiplex PCR; TCRdb's copy has only in-frame clones and leaves some out. V and J calls and clone size are given by that table; D and trimming were obtained from the DNA. The table shows 310,000 or so clones, with around four fifths occurring only once. This CDR3 is built from 15 residues. V was trimmed by 2 bases and J by 1 base, leaving 12 bases between them. Germline CDR1 is SGHRS and CDR2 is YFSETQ. The chain has TRBV5-1 and TRBJ1-1; D is possibly TRBD1 (6 bases). The sequence came from a woman aged 50 to 60 with acute or convalescent COVID-19. Sequences were obtained from peripheral blood. The CDR3 is CASSLTTGQNTEAFF. DNA for the CDR3: TGCGCCAGCAGCTTAACTACAGGGCAGAACACTGAAGCTTTCTTT. The whole variable domain, filled in from reference TRBV5-1 and TRBJ1-1, reads KAGVTQTPRYLIKTRGQQVTLSCSPISGHRSVSWYQQTPGQGLQFLFEYFSETQRNKGNFPGRFSGRQFSNSRSEMNVSTLELGDSALYLCASSLTTGQNTEAFFGQGTRLTVV.